The 26 T cell receptor beta chains given below trace back to one sample, sequenced in a study of cytomegalovirus exposure and HLA in healthy donors. PCR employed 60 Vbeta and 13 Jbeta primers. Method: immunoSEQ multiplex PCR; TCRdb's copy keeps in-frame clones and lacks some. The sample shows roughly 170,000 clones, about 85% of them seen only once. Sample: PBMCs. These TCRs come from a woman between 50 and 59 years old in good health and CMV-seropositive.

This clone was recorded only once. The chain has TRBV19 and TRBJ2-6; weak D call: TRBD2 (7 bases). CDR1 is LNHDA, CDR2 SQIVND, per germline (reference sequence). Trimming removed 7 bases at V and 4 bases at J, with 17 bases between. The CDR3 is made up of 16 amino acids. CDR3 DNA sequence: TGTGCCAGTACTCGACGGGGGGCCTCAGGGGCCAACGTCCTGACTTTC. Translation gives CASTRRGASGANVLTF. The whole variable domain, remainder taken from reference TRBV19 and TRBJ2-6, is DGGITQSPKYLFRKEGQNVTLSCEQNLNHDAMYWYRQDPGQGLRLIYYSQIVNDFQKGDIAEGYSVSREKKESFPLTVTSAQKNPTAFYLCASTRRGASGANVLTFGAGSRLTVL.

This clone was detected once. The chain couples TRBV7-2 to TRBJ1-2; tentatively, D is TRBD1 (5 bases). The CDR3 sequence is 13 residues long. V dropped 4 bases and J dropped 4 bases, with 10 bases sitting between them. CDR1 is SGHTA, CDR2 FQGNSA, per germline. In DNA form, the CDR3 reads TGTGCCAGCAGCTCTCAGGGACTCTATGGCTACACCTTC. This sequence encodes CASSSQGLYGYTF.

CDR3 sequence (DNA): TGTGCCAGCAGCCTGGACAGGGAGGGGACCCAGTACTTC. It translates to CASSLDREGTQYF. V gene TRBV28 combines with J gene TRBJ2-5, with D maybe TRBD1 (8 bases). Trimming cost V 6 bases and J 7 bases, with 15 bases left between them. There are 13 residues in the CDR3. Looked up from germline, CDR1 is MDHEN and CDR2 is SYDVKM.

The rearrangement joins TRBV4-3 to TRBJ2-5, with a possible D match to TRBD2 (6 bases). Germline loops: CDR1 LGHNA, CDR2 YSLEER. Trimming left V 4 bases short and J 2 bases short, with 14 bases between. The CDR3 is 15 residues long. This CDR3 reads CASSRDGGPQETQYF. The CDR3 bases are TGCGCCAGCAGCCGAGACGGGGGACCTCAAGAGACCCAGTACTTC.

The chain links TRBV25-1 to TRBJ2-5; TRBD1 matches 8 bases. Germline lookup yields CDR1 MGHDK and CDR2 SYGVNS. V was pared by 5 bases and J by 1 base, with 3 bases of the junction left unmatched. The CDR3 runs 14 residues. The CDR3, as DNA: TGTGCCAGCAGTCAGACAGGGGCCCAAGAGACCCAGTACTTC. Protein sequence: CASSQTGAQETQYF.

The chain links TRBV2 to TRBJ1-4; TRBD1 might be the D (6 bases). Looked up from germline, CDR1 is SNHLY and CDR2 is FYNNEI. V was cut by 9 bases and J by 7 bases, with 21 bases left in between. The CDR3 extends over 15 amino acids. As DNA, the CDR3 is TGTGCCAGTCTGGGGACGATGACAGGCCTTGAAAAACTGTTTTTT. Translated: CASLGTMTGLEKLFF. The variable domain in full, with the rest retrieved from reference TRBV2 and TRBJ1-4, is EPEVTQTPSHQVTQMGQEVILRCVPISNHLYFYWYRQILGQKVEFLVSFYNNEISEKSEIFDDQFSVERPDGSNFTLKIRSTKLEDSAMYFCASLGTMTGLEKLFFGSGTQLSVL.

The chain employs TRBV6-5 and TRBJ1-1; TRBD1 is a possible D gene (5 bases). Germline lookup yields CDR1 MNHEY and CDR2 SVGAGI. Trimming removed 6 bases at V and 3 bases at J, with 14 bases between. The CDR3 covers 14 residues. CDR3 DNA: TGTGCCAGCAGACCTGACAGTTACTACACTGAAGCTTTCTTT. Its protein product is CASRPDSYYTEAFF.

The genes are TRBV27 and TRBJ2-3; 13 bases match TRBD2. Germline V CDR1 and CDR2: MNHEY, SMNVEV (reference sequence). Trimming at V came to 5 bases and at J to 2 bases, leaving 10 bases not matched to a gene. This CDR3 is built from 18 residues. CDR3 residues: CASSNPPGLAGNTDTQYF. The CDR3 coding sequence is TGTGCCAGCAGTAATCCGCCGGGACTAGCGGGAAACACAGATACGCAGTATTTT.

This chain uses TRBV4-3 with TRBJ2-7, with 7 bases lining up with TRBD2. The germline V gene has CDR1 LGHNA and CDR2 YSLEER. V shed 1 base, J shed 3 bases, and the junction held 6 bases outside the gene matches. This CDR3 has 15 amino acids. CDR3 sequence (DNA): TGCGCCAGCAGCCAAGCGGGGGGAGTTGGCTACGAGCAGTACTTC. This codes for CASSQAGGVGYEQYF.

A word on this clone: At one end, the junction sequence differs from germline, possibly due to a read error. The V and J genes are TRBV4-3 and TRBJ2-7; a possible D gene is TRBD2 (6 bases). The CDR3 is 17 amino acids. Germline V lookup: CDR1 LGHNA, CDR2 YSLEER. The CDR3 spells CASSPVVVRLVSDEQYF. As DNA, the CDR3 is TGCGCCAGCAGCCCCGTGGTGGTAAGACTAGTCTCCGACGAGCAGTACTTC.

The V gene is TRBV6-5, the J gene TRBJ2-7; 7 bases are a match to TRBD1. This CDR3 has 13 amino acids. The V gene's germline CDR1 is MNHEY and CDR2 SVGAGI. J lost 3 bases, V lost 4 bases, and 3 bases had no gene match. The CDR3 coding sequence is TGTGCCAGCAGTTCATCAGGGGGCTACGAGCAGTACTTC. Protein sequence: CASSSSGGYEQYF.

This clone occurred a few times. The chain links TRBV28 to TRBJ1-1, with TRBD1 as a possible D gene (5 bases). This CDR3 spans 13 amino acids. Germline CDR1 MDHEN, CDR2 SYDVKM. Trimming cost V 6 bases and J 4 bases, with 12 bases left between them. Here the CDR3 reads CASRATGATEAFF. The CDR3 region has the DNA TGTGCCAGCAGAGCTACAGGAGCCACTGAAGCTTTCTTT. The complete variable domain, with remaining parts taken from reference TRBV28 and TRBJ1-1, reads DVKVTQSSRYLVKRTGEKVFLECVQDMDHENMFWYRQDPGLGLRLIYFSYDVKMKEKGDIPEGYSVSREKKERFSLILESASTNQTSMYLCASRATGATEAFFGQGTRLTVV.

This chain connects TRBV7-2 to TRBJ1-1; no clear D. Germline CDR1 is SGHTA and CDR2 is FQGNSA. The CDR3 runs to 13 residues. Trimming shortened V by 2 bases and J by 1 base, and 5 bases separated the two germline ends. This chain's CDR3 is CASSLRGNTEAFF. Here the CDR3 DNA reads TGTGCCAGCAGCTTACGAGGGAACACTGAAGCTTTCTTT.

This clone appeared a few times. The chain joins TRBV6-5 to TRBJ2-1, with 7 nucleotides matching TRBD2. V shed 7 bases and J 2 bases; nucleotides not matched to a gene: 8. Germline CDR1 and CDR2: MNHEY and SVGAGI. This CDR3 has 15 residues. The CDR3 nucleotides are TGTGCCAGCACCATAACTAGCGACGCCTACAATGAGCAGTTCTTC. Translated, it gives CASTITSDAYNEQFF.

The chain combines TRBV5-1 with TRBJ2-4, with 8 nucleotides matching TRBD2. Trimming at V came to 1 base and at J to 8 bases, leaving 11 bases not matched to a gene. The germline V gene has CDR1 SGHRS and CDR2 YFSETQ. The length of the CDR3 is 16 residues. The CDR3 DNA follows: TGCGCCAGCAGCTTGTCCGGGACTAGATCAGGGGACATTCAGTACTTC. This sequence encodes CASSLSGTRSGDIQYF.

The V gene is TRBV5-5, the J gene TRBJ1-2; no firm D call. The V and J ends lost 1 base and 3 bases respectively, with 10 bases between them. Per the germline V gene, CDR1 is SGHKS and CDR2 is YYEKEE (reference sequence). The CDR3 is 14 amino acids. CDR3 nucleotide sequence: TGTGCCAGCAGCTTGACCAACTCGTACTATGGCTACACCTTC. Protein sequence: CASSLTNSYYGYTF.

The V call is TRBV10-3, the J call TRBJ2-1; TRBD2 matches at 13 bases. Per germline, CDR1 ENHRY and CDR2 SYGVKD. J lost 7 bases, V lost 0 bases, and 9 bases had no gene match. The CDR3 contains 18 residues. The chain's CDR3 is CAISESPTSGRAGNEQFF. CDR3 coding DNA: TGTGCCATCAGTGAGTCGCCAACTAGCGGGAGGGCAGGGAATGAGCAGTTCTTC.

CDR3 sequence: CASSDSGTPNTEAFF. The DNA of the CDR3 is TGTGCCAGCAGTGATTCCGGGACACCGAACACTGAAGCTTTCTTT. The V gene is TRBV6-1, the J gene TRBJ1-1, with D maybe TRBD1 (6 bases). CDR1 and CDR2 (germline): MNHNS, SASEGT. Trimming took off 3 bases at V and 1 base at J, with 12 bases between the two ends. The CDR3 has 15 residues.

In this sample, this clone turned up a few times. The same CDR3 can be traced to other DNA sequences in this sample. J is TRBJ2-1 and V is TRBV2; 7 bases line up with TRBD1. Trimming removed 6 bases from V and 6 bases from J; junction bases left unmatched: 8. The CDR3 loop spans 14 amino acids. Looked up from germline, CDR1 is SNHLY and CDR2 is FYNNEI. The CDR3 region is CASRDGQASNEQFF. CDR3 DNA: TGTGCCAGCAGGGACGGACAGGCCAGCAATGAGCAGTTCTTC.

The chain recombines TRBV7-2 with TRBJ1-5; 8 nucleotides match TRBD1. V lost 5 bases, J lost 2 bases, and 8 bases stayed unmatched. There are 16 residues in the CDR3. CDR1 and CDR2 (germline): SGHTA, FQGNSA. The CDR3 DNA reads as TGTGCCAGCAGCCCCACAGGGGGTTGGGGCAATCAGCCCCAGCATTTT. As protein: CASSPTGGWGNQPQHF.

V and J are TRBV27 and TRBJ1-1; D might be TRBD1 (5 bases). The CDR3 length is 13 residues. V lost 2 bases and J lost 1, with 5 bases in between. Germline CDR1 is MNHEY and CDR2 is SMNVEV (reference sequence). For the CDR3, the DNA is TGTGCCAGCAGTTTAGGACAGAACACTGAAGCTTTCTTT. The encoded protein is CASSLGQNTEAFF.

This clone has a handful of counts. The chain recombines TRBV7-2 with TRBJ2-7, with D possibly TRBD1 on 5 matching bases. V was pared by 2 bases and J by 2 bases, with 13 bases between. This CDR3 comprises 15 residues. CDR1 is SGHTA, CDR2 FQGNSA, per germline. The CDR3 sequence is CASSLTTGEAYEQYF. The DNA of the CDR3 is TGTGCCAGCAGCTTAACTACAGGTGAGGCCTACGAGCAGTACTTC.

J is TRBJ2-5 and V is TRBV29-1, with 8 bases that match TRBD1. The CDR3 contains 15 residues. V lost 1 base, J lost 4 bases, and 8 bases stayed unmatched. Germline V gene sequence: CDR1 SQVTM, CDR2 ANQGSEA. CDR3 sequence (DNA): TGCAGCGTTGAAGGCCCCAGGGGGCGTCCAGAGACCCAGTACTTC. Translation gives CSVEGPRGRPETQYF.

The V gene is TRBV4-1, the J gene TRBJ1-2, with D possibly matching TRBD1 (5 bases). Germline loops: CDR1 MGHRA, CDR2 YSYEKL. Trimming left V 1 base short and J 9 bases short, with 15 bases between. The CDR3 is 14 amino acids. The CDR3 nucleotides read TGCGCCAGCAGCCAAGGAGTCAGGACAATACGCTACACCTTC. This encodes CASSQGVRTIRYTF.

The J gene is TRBJ2-3, the V gene TRBV7-9; 7 positions match TRBD1. Germline V gene sequence: CDR1 SEHNR, CDR2 FQNEAQ (reference sequence). The CDR3 has 15 residues. The J segment lost 4 bases and the V segment lost 4 bases, leaving 8 bases of the junction unmatched. The DNA for the CDR3 is TGTGCCAGCAGCTCGACAGGGTCAGATGCAGATACGCAGTATTTT. Translated, it gives CASSSTGSDADTQYF.

The chain joins TRBV11-2 to TRBJ1-2; possible D gene TRBD1, 6 bases. The germline CDR1 and CDR2 sequences are SGHAT and FQNNGV. V was pared by 5 bases and J by 5 bases, with 24 bases between. The CDR3 is 17 amino acids. CDR3 region: CASSRAIGGAHPYGYTF. DNA of the CDR3: TGTGCCAGCAGCCGGGCCATCGGGGGGGCGCATCCGTATGGCTACACCTTC.